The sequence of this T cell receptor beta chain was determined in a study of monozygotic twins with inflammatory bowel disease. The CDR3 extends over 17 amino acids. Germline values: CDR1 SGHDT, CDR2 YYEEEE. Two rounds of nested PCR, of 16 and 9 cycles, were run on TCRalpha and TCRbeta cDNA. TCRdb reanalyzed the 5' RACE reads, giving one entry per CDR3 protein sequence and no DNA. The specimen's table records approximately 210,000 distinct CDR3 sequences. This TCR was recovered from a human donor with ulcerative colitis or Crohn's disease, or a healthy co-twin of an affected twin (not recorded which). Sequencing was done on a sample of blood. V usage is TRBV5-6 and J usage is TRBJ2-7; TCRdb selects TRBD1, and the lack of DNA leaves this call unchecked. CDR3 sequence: CASSLASGTGVAYEQYF.